Listed here are 20 T cell receptor beta chains from one sample, sequenced in a study of cytomegalovirus exposure and HLA in healthy donors. Researchers ran the PCR with 60 Vbeta and 13 Jbeta primers. Method: immunoSEQ multiplex PCR; TCRdb's copy keeps in-frame clones and lacks some. This sample has about 170,000 clones, with 78% found just once. Sequencing input: PBMCs. The source of these receptors is a woman between 45 and 60 years old in good health and CMV-seropositive.

V gene TRBV10-3 combines with J gene TRBJ2-7; TRBD1 might be the D (6 bases). The CDR3 runs 13 residues. V lost 6 bases, J lost 5 bases, and 14 bases lay in between. Germline CDR1 reads ENHRY; CDR2 reads SYGVKD. CDR3 sequence (DNA): TGTGCCATCAGGGCAGGGGCCCTCCACGAGCAGTACTTC. Protein product: CAIRAGALHEQYF.

This chain links TRBV14 with TRBJ2-7, with 10 bases matching TRBD1. CDR1 and CDR2 (germline): SGHDN, FVKESK. CDR3 size: 15 residues. V shed 4 bases, J shed 4 bases, and the junction held 7 bases outside the gene matches. CDR3 sequence (DNA): TGTGCCAGCAGCCGGCTGGGACAGGGGAATTACGAGCAGTACTTC. Its translation: CASSRLGQGNYEQYF.

In this sample, this clone turned up once. The CDR3 DNA reads as TGTGCCAGCAGCCAAGGGGCCCCCTATACGCAGTATTTT. Translating it yields CASSQGAPYTQYF. The rearrangement uses TRBV11-2 and TRBJ2-3, with D tentatively TRBD1 (5 bases). V gave up 5 bases and J gave up 7 bases, with 13 bases separating them. This CDR3 comprises 13 residues. Germline CDR1 and CDR2: SGHAT and FQNNGV.

As DNA, the CDR3 is TGTGCCAGCAGGACTACGAGCTCCTACGAGCAGTACTTC. It translates to CASRTTSSYEQYF. This chain links TRBV2 with TRBJ2-7; weak D call: TRBD2 (5 bases). Germline assignment: CDR1 SNHLY and CDR2 FYNNEI. With 6 bases removed from V and 0 bases from J, the gap between germline ends came to 9 bases. The CDR3 runs to 13 residues.

The V call is TRBV6-1, the J call TRBJ2-2, with 11 nucleotides matching TRBD1. CDR1 is MNHNS and CDR2 is SASEGT in the germline V gene. The CDR3 contains 15 residues. V shed 3 bases and J 4 bases; nucleotides not matched to a gene: 1. CDR3 nucleotides: TGTGCCAGCAGTGAGGGACAGGGGGTCACCGGGGAGCTGTTTTTT. Translated: CASSEGQGVTGELFF.

The chain recombines TRBV20-1 with TRBJ1-1; possibly TRBD1 for D (5 bases). This CDR3 contains 11 residues. Germline CDR1 DFQATT, CDR2 SNEGSKA (reference sequence). The V end lost 6 bases, the J end lost 5 bases, and 10 bases lay between the germline ends. CDR3 in DNA: TGCAGTGCAGTCGGGGGGACTGAAGCTTTCTTT. This sequence encodes CSAVGGTEAFF.

The J gene is TRBJ1-1, the V gene TRBV27; 8 bases line up with TRBD1. CDR3 length equals 14 residues. Germline V gene sequence: CDR1 MNHEY, CDR2 SMNVEV (reference sequence). V was pared by 4 bases and J by 4 bases, with 5 bases of the junction left unmatched. CDR3: CASSSGGLVTEAFF. CDR3 coding DNA: TGTGCCAGCAGTTCAGGGGGCTTAGTCACTGAAGCTTTCTTT.

The table lists this clone with a few counts. The genes are TRBV5-1 and TRBJ2-1; 13 bases fit TRBD2. Trimming cost V 0 bases and J 8 bases; bases outside gene matches: 5. CDR1 and CDR2 from the germline V gene are SGHRS and YFSETQ. The CDR3 extends over 16 amino acids. The CDR3 region has the DNA TGCGCCAGCAGCTTGGGACTAGCGGGGGGAATAGATGAGCAGTTCTTC. It codes for CASSLGLAGGIDEQFF. Full variable domain (remainder filled in from reference TRBV5-1 and TRBJ2-1): KAGVTQTPRYLIKTRGQQVTLSCSPISGHRSVSWYQQTPGQGLQFLFEYFSETQRNKGNFPGRFSGRQFSNSRSEMNVSTLELGDSALYLCASSLGLAGGIDEQFFGPGTRLTVL.

The chain joins TRBV6-1 to TRBJ2-1; D not certain. Per the germline V gene, CDR1 is MNHNS and CDR2 is SASEGT. This CDR3 is built from 13 residues. Trimming removed 4 bases from V and 4 bases from J, with 8 bases in between. The CDR3: CASSVLLYNEQFF. The CDR3 DNA reads as TGTGCCAGCAGTGTCTTACTTTACAATGAGCAGTTCTTC.

This chain links TRBV4-2 with TRBJ2-3; TRBD2 agrees at 7 bases. Germline lookup yields CDR1 LGHNA and CDR2 YNFKEQ. This CDR3 comprises 15 residues. With V trimmed by 1 base and J by 3 bases, 4 bases remained unmatched. CDR3 region: CASSQGKRGTDTQYF. The CDR3 region has the DNA TGTGCCAGCAGCCAAGGGAAGCGGGGAACAGATACGCAGTATTTT.

The rearrangement uses TRBV15 and TRBJ2-5; unclear D gene. Germline V lookup: CDR1 LNHNV, CDR2 YYDKDF (reference sequence). Trimming took 2 bases from V and 2 from J, leaving 6 bases between them. The CDR3 contains 13 residues. The chain's CDR3 is CATSRSQQETQYF. Here the CDR3 DNA reads TGTGCCACCAGCAGAAGTCAGCAAGAGACCCAGTACTTC. The full variable domain, its missing parts supplied by reference TRBV15 and TRBJ2-5, is DAMVIQNPRYQVTQFGKPVTLSCSQTLNHNVMYWYQQKSSQAPKLLFHYYDKDFNNEADTPDNFQSRRPNTSFCFLDIRSPGLGDTAMYLCATSRSQQETQYFGPGTRLLVL.

The V and J genes are TRBV7-9 and TRBJ2-1; D ambiguous. Germline V lookup: CDR1 SEHNR, CDR2 FQNEAQ (reference sequence). CDR3 length: 14 residues. V lost 4 bases and J lost 4, with 11 bases in between. CDR3 in amino acids: CASSSMGKYNEQFF. The CDR3 DNA is TGTGCCAGCAGCTCGATGGGCAAGTACAATGAGCAGTTCTTC. The entire variable domain, with the rest obtained from reference TRBV7-9 and TRBJ2-1, is as follows: DTGVSQNPRHKITKRGQNVTFRCDPISEHNRLYWYRQTLGQGPEFLTYFQNEAQLEKSRLLSDRFSAERPKGSFSTLEIQRTEQGDSAMYLCASSSMGKYNEQFFGPGTRLTVL.

The chain has TRBV25-1 and TRBJ1-6, with unresolved D. Trimming pared 4 bases from V and 10 bases from J, leaving 14 bases between. The CDR3 extends over 14 amino acids. CDR1 MGHDK and CDR2 SYGVNS come from the germline V gene. CDR3 loop: CASSGRGLRSPLHF. The CDR3 DNA is TGTGCCAGCAGTGGACGCGGGCTACGGTCACCCCTCCACTTT. Based on the CDR3 plus reference TRBV25-1 and TRBJ1-6, the full variable domain is EADIYQTPRYLVIGTGKKITLECSQTMGHDKMYWYQQDPGMELHLIHYSYGVNSTEKGDLSSESTVSRIRTEHFPLTLESARPSHTSQYLCASSGRGLRSPLHFGNGTRLTVT.

The rearrangement links TRBV5-6 to TRBJ2-1; D is uncertain. CDR1 and CDR2 (germline): SGHDT, YYEEEE. The CDR3 is 15 amino acids. Trimming took off 4 bases at V and 2 bases at J, with 13 bases between the two ends. The CDR3 coding sequence is TGTGCCAGCAGCCGAAGTACGGGTGCCTACAATGAGCAGTTCTTC. Its protein product is CASSRSTGAYNEQFF. The variable domain in full, with the rest retrieved from reference TRBV5-6 and TRBJ2-1, is DAGVTQSPTHLIKTRGQQVTLRCSPKSGHDTVSWYQQALGQGPQFIFQYYEEEERQRGNFPDRFSGHQFPNYSSELNVNALLLGDSALYLCASSRSTGAYNEQFFGPGTRLTVL.

This sequence joins TRBV6-5 and TRBJ2-3; TRBD2 aligns across 10 bases. Germline V gene sequence: CDR1 MNHEY, CDR2 SVGAGI. J was trimmed by 1 base and V by 9 bases; bases with no gene match: 4. The CDR3 extends over 14 amino acids. The CDR3 coding sequence is TGTGCCAGTAGACTAGCGGGCCGCACAGATACGCAGTATTTT. Its protein is CASRLAGRTDTQYF.

This clone was detected a few times. The junction departs from the called germline gene at one end, perhaps through a read error. This chain's CDR3 is CSSQKFGSSYEQYF. The CDR3 region has the DNA TGTTCCAGCCAGAAATTTGGGAGCTCCTACGAGCAGTACTTC. The chain joins TRBV7-9 to TRBJ2-7; a possible D gene is TRBD2 (5 bases). CDR3 length: 14 amino acids. Germline CDR1 is SEHNR and CDR2 is FQNEAQ (reference sequence).

V is TRBV5-1 and J is TRBJ2-7, with D unresolved. CDR3 length equals 13 residues. V gave up 0 bases and J gave up 6 bases, with 10 bases separating them. The germline V gene encodes CDR1 SGHRS and CDR2 YFSETQ. The CDR3 DNA follows: TGCGCCAGCAGCTTGGGGTCCGAACTCGAGCAGTACTTC. It specifies CASSLGSELEQYF.

This clone was detected only a few times. This chain uses TRBV9 with TRBJ1-1; D not resolved. V lost 0 bases and J lost 0, with 6 bases in between. The CDR3 consists of 14 residues. Germline assignment: CDR1 SGDLS and CDR2 YYNGEE. The CDR3 region is CASSVDAVNTEAFF. CDR3 bases: TGTGCCAGCAGCGTAGATGCAGTGAACACTGAAGCTTTCTTT.

V is TRBV27 and J is TRBJ2-5; TRBD1 aligns across 8 bases. V gave up 5 bases and J gave up 0 bases; unmatched junction bases: 5. The CDR3 spans 15 residues. Germline V gene sequence: CDR1 MNHEY, CDR2 SMNVEV (reference sequence). DNA for the CDR3: TGTGCCAGCAGTACGGGACAGGAGGACCAAGAGACCCAGTACTTC. Protein product: CASSTGQEDQETQYF.

The rearrangement joins TRBV12-5 to TRBJ1-2; 9 nucleotides agree with TRBD1. Germline-derived CDR1 and CDR2 are LGHNT and FRNRAP. The V segment lost 6 bases and the J segment 7 bases; nucleotides outside the gene matches: 9. CDR3 length equals 14 residues. Here the CDR3 DNA reads TGTGCTAGTGGCACCGGGACAGGGCTTGCTGGCTACACCTTC. It is translated as CASGTGTGLAGYTF.